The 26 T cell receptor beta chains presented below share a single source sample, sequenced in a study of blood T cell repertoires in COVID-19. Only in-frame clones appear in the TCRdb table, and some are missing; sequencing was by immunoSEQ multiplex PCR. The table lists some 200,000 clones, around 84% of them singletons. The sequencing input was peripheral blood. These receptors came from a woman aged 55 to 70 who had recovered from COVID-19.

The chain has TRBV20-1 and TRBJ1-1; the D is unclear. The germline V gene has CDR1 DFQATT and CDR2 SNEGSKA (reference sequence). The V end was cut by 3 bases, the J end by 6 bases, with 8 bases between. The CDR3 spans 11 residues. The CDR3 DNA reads TGCAGTGCTAGCAGGTACTCTGAAGCTTTCTTT. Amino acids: CSASRYSEAFF.

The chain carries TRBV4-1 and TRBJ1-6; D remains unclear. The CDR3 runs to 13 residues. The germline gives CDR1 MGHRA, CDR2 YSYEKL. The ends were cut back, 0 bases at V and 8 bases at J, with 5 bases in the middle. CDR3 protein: CASSQDSDSPLHF. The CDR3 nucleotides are TGCGCCAGCAGCCAAGACTCTGATTCACCCCTCCACTTT.

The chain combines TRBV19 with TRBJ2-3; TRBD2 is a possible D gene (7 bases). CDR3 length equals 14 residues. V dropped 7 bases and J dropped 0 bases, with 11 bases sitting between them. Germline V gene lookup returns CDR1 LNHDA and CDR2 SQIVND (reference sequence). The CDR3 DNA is TGTGCCAGTAAAGGCGGGGGCAGCACAGATACGCAGTATTTT. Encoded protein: CASKGGGSTDTQYF.

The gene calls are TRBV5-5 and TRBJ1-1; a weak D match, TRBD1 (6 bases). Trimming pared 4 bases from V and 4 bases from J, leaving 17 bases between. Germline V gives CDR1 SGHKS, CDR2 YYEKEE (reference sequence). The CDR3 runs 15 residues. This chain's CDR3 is CASSQSQGMITEAFF. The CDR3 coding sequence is TGTGCCAGCAGCCAATCTCAGGGGATGATCACTGAAGCTTTCTTT.

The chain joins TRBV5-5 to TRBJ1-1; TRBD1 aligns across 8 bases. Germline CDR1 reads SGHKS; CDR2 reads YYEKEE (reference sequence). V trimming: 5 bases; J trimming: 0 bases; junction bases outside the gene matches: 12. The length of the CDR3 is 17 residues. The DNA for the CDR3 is TGTGCCAGCAGTGAACCGACAGGGGTTCGAATGAACACTGAAGCTTTCTTT. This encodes CASSEPTGVRMNTEAFF.

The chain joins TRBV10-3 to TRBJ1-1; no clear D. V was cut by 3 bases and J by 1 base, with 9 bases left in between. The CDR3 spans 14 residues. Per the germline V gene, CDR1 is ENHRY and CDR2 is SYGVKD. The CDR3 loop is CAISDGRGNTEAFF. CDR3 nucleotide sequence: TGTGCCATCAGTGACGGGAGAGGGAACACTGAAGCTTTCTTT.

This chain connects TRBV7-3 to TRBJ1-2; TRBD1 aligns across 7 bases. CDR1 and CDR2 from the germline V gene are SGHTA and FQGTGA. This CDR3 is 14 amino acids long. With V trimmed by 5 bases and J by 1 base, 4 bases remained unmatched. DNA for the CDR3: TGTGCCAGCAGCCCCCAGGGGGGTAACTATGGCTACACCTTC. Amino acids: CASSPQGGNYGYTF.

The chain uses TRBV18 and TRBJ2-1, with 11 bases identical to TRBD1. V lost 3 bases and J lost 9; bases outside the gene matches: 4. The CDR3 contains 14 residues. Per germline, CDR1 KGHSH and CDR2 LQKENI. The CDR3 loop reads CASSPGTGGIEQFF. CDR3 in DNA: TGTGCCAGCTCACCCGGGACAGGGGGAATTGAGCAGTTCTTC.

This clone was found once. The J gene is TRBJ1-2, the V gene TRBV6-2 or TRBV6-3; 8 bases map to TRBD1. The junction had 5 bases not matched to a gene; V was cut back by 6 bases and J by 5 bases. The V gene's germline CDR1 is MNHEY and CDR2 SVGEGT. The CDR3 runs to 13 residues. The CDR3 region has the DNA TGTGCCAGCAGCATCGGACAGGGATATGGCTACACCTTC. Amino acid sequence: CASSIGQGYGYTF.

The CDR3 bases are TGTGCTAGTGGTTTGTTACTAGCGGGGTCTTCCGTCGAGCAGTACTTC. This translates into CASGLLLAGSSVEQYF. The chain couples TRBV12-5 to TRBJ2-7; 10 nucleotides match TRBD2. The CDR3 contains 16 residues. V shed 2 bases, J shed 6 bases, and the junction held 10 bases outside the gene matches. The V gene's germline CDR1 is LGHNT and CDR2 FRNRAP. The full variable domain, rest sourced from reference TRBV12-5 and TRBJ2-7, is DARVTQTPRHKVTEMGQEVTMRCQPILGHNTVFWYRQTMMQGLELLAYFRNRAPLDDSGMPKDRFSAEMPDATLATLKIQPSEPRDSAVYFCASGLLLAGSSVEQYFGPGTRLTVT.

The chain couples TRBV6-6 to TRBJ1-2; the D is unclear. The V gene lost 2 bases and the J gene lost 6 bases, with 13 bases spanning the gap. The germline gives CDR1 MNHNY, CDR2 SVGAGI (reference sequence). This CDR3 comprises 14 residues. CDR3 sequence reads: CASSYGEEVHGYTF. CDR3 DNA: TGTGCCAGCAGTTACGGGGAGGAGGTACATGGCTACACCTTC.

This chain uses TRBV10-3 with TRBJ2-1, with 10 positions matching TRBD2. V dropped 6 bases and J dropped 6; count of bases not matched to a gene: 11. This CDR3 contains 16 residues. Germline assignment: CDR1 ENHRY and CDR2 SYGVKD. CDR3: CAISPNSGGLANEQFF. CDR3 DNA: TGTGCCATCAGCCCTAATAGCGGGGGGTTAGCCAATGAGCAGTTCTTC.

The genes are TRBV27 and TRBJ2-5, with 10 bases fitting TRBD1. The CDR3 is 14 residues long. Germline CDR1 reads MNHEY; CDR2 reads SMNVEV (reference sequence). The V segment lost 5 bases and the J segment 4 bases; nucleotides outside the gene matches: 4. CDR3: CASSRQGARETQYF. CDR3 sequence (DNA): TGTGCCAGCAGTCGACAGGGGGCCCGAGAGACCCAGTACTTC.

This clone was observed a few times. The CDR3: CSVGGPSSYEQYF. CDR3 nucleotide sequence: TGCAGCGTTGGGGGCCCTAGCTCCTACGAGCAGTACTTC. The chain is built from TRBV29-1 and TRBJ2-7, with D possibly being TRBD1 (5 bases). Germline loops: CDR1 SQVTM, CDR2 ANQGSEA. Trimming pared 4 bases from V and 0 bases from J, leaving 10 bases between. The CDR3 has 13 residues.

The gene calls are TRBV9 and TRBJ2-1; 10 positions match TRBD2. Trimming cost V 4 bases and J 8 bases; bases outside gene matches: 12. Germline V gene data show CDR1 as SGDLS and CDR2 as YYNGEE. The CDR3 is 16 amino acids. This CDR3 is CASSSEAGGQQHEQFF. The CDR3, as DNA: TGTGCCAGCAGCTCGGAAGCGGGGGGGCAACAGCATGAGCAGTTCTTC.

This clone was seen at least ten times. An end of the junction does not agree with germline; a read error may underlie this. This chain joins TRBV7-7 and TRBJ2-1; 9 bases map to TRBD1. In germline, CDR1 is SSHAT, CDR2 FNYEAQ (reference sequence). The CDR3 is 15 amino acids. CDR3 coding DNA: TGTGCTAGCAGCTTAGGGGACAGGGCCTACAATGAGCAGTTCTTC. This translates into CASSLGDRAYNEQFF.

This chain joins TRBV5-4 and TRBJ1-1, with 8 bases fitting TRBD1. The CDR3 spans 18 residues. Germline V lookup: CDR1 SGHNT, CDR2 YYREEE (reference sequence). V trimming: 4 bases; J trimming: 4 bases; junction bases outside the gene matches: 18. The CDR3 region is CASSRVGQGHRGGTEAFF. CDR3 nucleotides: TGTGCCAGCAGCCGGGTCGGACAGGGTCACAGGGGGGGCACTGAAGCTTTCTTT.

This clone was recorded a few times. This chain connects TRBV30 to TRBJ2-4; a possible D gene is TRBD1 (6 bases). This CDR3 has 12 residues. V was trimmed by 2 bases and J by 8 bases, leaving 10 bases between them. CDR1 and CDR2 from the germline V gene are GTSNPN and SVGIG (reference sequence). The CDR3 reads CAWSLGHYIQYF. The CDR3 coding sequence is TGTGCCTGGAGTTTGGGACACTACATTCAGTACTTC.

The CDR3 sequence: CASSVGYRVRSLNTEAFF. The CDR3 DNA sequence: TGTGCCAGCAGCGTAGGGTACAGGGTAAGGAGTCTGAACACTGAAGCTTTCTTT. The J gene is TRBJ1-1, the V gene TRBV9; possibly TRBD1 for D (6 bases). V lost 0 bases and J lost 0, with 18 bases in between. Germline values: CDR1 SGDLS, CDR2 YYNGEE. The CDR3 is 18 residues long. The full variable domain, in which reference TRBV9 and TRBJ1-1 provide the parts outside the CDR3, is DSGVTQTPKHLITATGQRVTLRCSPRSGDLSVYWYQQSLDQGLQFLIQYYNGEERAKGNILERFSAQQFPDLHSELNLSSLELGDSALYFCASSVGYRVRSLNTEAFFGQGTRLTVV.

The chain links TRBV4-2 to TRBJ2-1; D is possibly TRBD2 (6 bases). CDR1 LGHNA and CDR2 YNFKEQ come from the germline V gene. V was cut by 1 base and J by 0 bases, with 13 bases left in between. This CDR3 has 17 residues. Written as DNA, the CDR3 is TGTGCCAGCAGCCAAGGGGCTAGCGCCTTCTCCTACAATGAGCAGTTCTTC. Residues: CASSQGASAFSYNEQFF.

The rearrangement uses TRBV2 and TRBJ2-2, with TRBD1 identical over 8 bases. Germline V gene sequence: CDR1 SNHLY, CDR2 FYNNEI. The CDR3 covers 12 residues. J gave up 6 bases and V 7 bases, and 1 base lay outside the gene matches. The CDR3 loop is CASNRGSGELFF. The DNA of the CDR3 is TGTGCCAGCAACAGGGGGTCCGGGGAGCTGTTTTTT.

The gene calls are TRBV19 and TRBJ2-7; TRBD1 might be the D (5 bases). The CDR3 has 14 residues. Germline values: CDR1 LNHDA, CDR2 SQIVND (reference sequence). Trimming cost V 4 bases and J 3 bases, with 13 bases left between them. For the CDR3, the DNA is TGTGCCAGTAGTAGTTCTCCAGGGATCTACGAGCAGTACTTC. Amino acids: CASSSSPGIYEQYF.

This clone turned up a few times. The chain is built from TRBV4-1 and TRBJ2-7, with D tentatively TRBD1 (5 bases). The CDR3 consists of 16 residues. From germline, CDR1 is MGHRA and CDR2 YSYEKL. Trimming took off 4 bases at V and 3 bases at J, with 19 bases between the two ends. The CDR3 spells CASSPLGKGSFYEQYF. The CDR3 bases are TGCGCCAGCAGCCCGTTAGGGAAGGGGTCCTTCTACGAGCAGTACTTC.

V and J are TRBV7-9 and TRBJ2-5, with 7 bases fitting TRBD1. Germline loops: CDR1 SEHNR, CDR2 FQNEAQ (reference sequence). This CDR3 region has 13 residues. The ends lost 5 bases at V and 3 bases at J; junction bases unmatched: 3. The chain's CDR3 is CASSRGTEETQYF. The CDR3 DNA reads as TGTGCCAGCAGCCGAGGGACAGAAGAGACCCAGTACTTC.

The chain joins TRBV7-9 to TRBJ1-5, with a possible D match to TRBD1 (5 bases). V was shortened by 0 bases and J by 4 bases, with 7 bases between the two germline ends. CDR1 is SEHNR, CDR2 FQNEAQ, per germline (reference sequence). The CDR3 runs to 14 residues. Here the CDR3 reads CASSLAQGNQPQHF. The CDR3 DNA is TGTGCCAGCAGCTTAGCGCAGGGAAATCAGCCCCAGCATTTT.

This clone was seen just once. The CDR3 bases are TGCAGCGTTGAAGCACTGGGACAAATTAATGAAAAACTGTTTTTT. It codes for CSVEALGQINEKLFF. The rearrangement links TRBV29-1 to TRBJ1-4, with D possibly matching TRBD1 (6 bases). Trimming cost V 1 base and J 4 bases, with 13 bases left between them. Per germline, CDR1 SQVTM and CDR2 ANQGSEA. This CDR3 spans 15 amino acids.